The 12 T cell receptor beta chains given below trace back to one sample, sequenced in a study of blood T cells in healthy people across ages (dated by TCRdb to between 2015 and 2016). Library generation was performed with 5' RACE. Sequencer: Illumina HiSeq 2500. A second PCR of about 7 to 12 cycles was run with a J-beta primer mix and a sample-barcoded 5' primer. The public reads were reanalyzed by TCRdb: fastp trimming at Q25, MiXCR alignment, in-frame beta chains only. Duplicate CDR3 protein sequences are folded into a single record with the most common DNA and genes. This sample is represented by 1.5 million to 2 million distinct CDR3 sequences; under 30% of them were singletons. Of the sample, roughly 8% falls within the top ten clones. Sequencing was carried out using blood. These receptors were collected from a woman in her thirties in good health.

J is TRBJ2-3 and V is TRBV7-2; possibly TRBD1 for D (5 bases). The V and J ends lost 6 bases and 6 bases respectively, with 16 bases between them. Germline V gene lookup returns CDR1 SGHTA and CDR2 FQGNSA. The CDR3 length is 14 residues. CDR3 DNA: TGTGCCAGCAGGGGGCACCTCCCCCAGGATACGCAGTATTTT. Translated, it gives CASRGHLPQDTQYF.

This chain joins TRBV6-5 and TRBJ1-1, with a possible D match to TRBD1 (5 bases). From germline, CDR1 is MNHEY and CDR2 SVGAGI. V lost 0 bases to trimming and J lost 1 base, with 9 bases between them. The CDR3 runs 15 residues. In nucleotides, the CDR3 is TGTGCCAGCAGTTACTCGAAGAGGGGGAACACTGAAGCTTTCTTT. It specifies CASSYSKRGNTEAFF.

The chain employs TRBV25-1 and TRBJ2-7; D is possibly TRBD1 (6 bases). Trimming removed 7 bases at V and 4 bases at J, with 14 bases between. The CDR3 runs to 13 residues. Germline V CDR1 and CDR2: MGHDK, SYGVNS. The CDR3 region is CASKGGKGYEQYF. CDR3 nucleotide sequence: TGTGCCAGCAAAGGGGGAAAAGGTTACGAGCAGTACTTC.

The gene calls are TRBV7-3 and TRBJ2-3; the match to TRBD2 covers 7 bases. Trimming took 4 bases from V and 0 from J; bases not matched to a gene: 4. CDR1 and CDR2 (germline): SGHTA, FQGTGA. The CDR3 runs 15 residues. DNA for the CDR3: TGTGCCAGCAGCTGGAGCGGGGTGAGCACAGATACGCAGTATTTT. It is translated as CASSWSGVSTDTQYF.

The CDR3 coding sequence is TGCGCCAGCAGCCCGCCTGGGACATCGGATACGCAGTATTTT. This translates into CASSPPGTSDTQYF. This chain joins TRBV5-1 and TRBJ2-3; tentatively, D is TRBD1 (6 bases). Germline assignment: CDR1 SGHRS and CDR2 YFSETQ. The CDR3 length is 14 residues. With 4 bases removed from V and 6 bases from J, the gap between germline ends came to 15 bases.

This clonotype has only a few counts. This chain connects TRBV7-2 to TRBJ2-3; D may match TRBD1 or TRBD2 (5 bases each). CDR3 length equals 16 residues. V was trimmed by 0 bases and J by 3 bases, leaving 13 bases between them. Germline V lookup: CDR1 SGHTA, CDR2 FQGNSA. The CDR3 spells CASSLAKGRRTDTQYF. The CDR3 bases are TGTGCCAGCAGCTTAGCGAAGGGACGGCGAACAGATACGCAGTATTTT.

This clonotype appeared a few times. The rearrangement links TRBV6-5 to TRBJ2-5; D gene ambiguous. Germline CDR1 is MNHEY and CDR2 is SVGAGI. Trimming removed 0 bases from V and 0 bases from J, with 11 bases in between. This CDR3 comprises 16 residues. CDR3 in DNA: TGTGCCAGCAGTTACTCCCCCGCGGCAGACCAAGAGACCCAGTACTTC. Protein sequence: CASSYSPAADQETQYF.

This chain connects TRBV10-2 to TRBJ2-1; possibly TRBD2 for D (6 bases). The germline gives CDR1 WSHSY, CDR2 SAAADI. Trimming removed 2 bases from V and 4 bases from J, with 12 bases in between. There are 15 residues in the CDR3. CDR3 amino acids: CASSEASAGYNEQFF. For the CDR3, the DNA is TGCGCCAGCAGTGAGGCGAGCGCGGGGTACAATGAGCAGTTCTTC.

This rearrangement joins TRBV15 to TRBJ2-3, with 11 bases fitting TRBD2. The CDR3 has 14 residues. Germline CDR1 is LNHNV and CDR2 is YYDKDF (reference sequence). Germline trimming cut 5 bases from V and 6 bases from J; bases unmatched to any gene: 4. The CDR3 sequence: CATSGGTSGDTQYF. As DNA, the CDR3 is TGTGCCACCAGCGGAGGGACTAGCGGTGATACGCAGTATTTT.

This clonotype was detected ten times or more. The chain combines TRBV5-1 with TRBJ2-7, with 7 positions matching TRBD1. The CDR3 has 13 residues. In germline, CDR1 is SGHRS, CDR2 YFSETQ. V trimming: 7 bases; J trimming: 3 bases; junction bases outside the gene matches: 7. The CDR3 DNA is TGCGCCAGCGCAGAAAGGACAGGCTACGAGCAGTACTTC. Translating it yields CASAERTGYEQYF.

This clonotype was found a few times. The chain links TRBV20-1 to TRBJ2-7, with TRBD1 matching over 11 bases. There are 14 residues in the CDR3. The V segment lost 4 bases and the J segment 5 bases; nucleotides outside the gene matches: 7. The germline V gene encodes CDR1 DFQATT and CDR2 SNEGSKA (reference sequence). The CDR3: CSANPGQGDHEQYF. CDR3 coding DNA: TGCAGTGCTAACCCGGGACAGGGGGATCACGAGCAGTACTTC.

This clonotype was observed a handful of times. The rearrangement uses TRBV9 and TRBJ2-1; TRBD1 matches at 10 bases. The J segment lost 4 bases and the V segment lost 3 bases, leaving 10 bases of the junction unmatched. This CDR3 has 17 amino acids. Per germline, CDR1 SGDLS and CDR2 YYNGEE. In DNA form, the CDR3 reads TGTGCCAGCAGCGATAGACCGACAGGGGGCGAATACAATGAGCAGTTCTTC. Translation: CASSDRPTGGEYNEQFF.